Reported below is one T cell receptor (beta chain). The same CDR3 is also encoded by other DNA sequences in this sample. This entry comes from a study of blood T cell repertoires in COVID-19. As for the study in general: Researchers got acute and convalescent COVID-19 samples from the United States, Italy and Spain. From T cells, B-cell-depleted T cells, or PBMCs came the material, which was cDNA or gDNA.

Original processing methods: Reference gene primer amplification gave nucleated cell count estimates. Profiled with immunoSEQ multiplex PCR; TCRdb holds only in-frame clones, not every one. The DNA gave D and trimming, while V, J and clone size come from that table. Seen here are 370,000 or so clones, approximately 80% observed once, and the top ten hold 0.85% to 1.2%. The clonotype comes from a human donor with acute or convalescent COVID-19. The donor label of this sample is uncertain. Sequenced input: peripheral blood.

For the CDR3, the DNA is TGTGCCAGCAGACGGGATTCGAGCAATCAGCCCCAGCATTTT. Encoded protein: CASRRDSSNQPQHF. The rearrangement uses TRBV6-5 and TRBJ1-5; no firm D call. The CDR3 runs to 14 residues. The V and J ends lost 6 bases and 1 base respectively, with 10 bases between them. Per germline, CDR1 MNHEY and CDR2 SVGAGI.